Given below is one T cell receptor (beta chain) in context. No much larger clonotype is one base removed from it; base qualities were not supplied. Including the terminal cysteine and phenylalanine, the CDR3 comprises 17 residues. Here the CDR3 DNA is all that survives: 51 bases in frame from base 1. The germline V gene (reference sequence) specifies GTSNPN as CDR1 and SVGIG as CDR2. Unmatched junction bases come to 6, with V trimmed by 2 bases and J by 3 bases. The data belong to a study of T cells in tuberculosis (dated by TCRdb to 2016 to 2019). Looking at the study overall: In the study, CD1B tetramers and high-throughput TCR immunosequencing were combined to characterize T cells specific for the mycobacterial lipid antigen glucose monomycolate (GMM). Here is what the overall study found, with its caveats: T cells that bind the CD1B-GMM tetramer with low affinity may have been missed by the stringent sort gate.

After being thawed and rested overnight, PBMC were stained with GMM-loaded CD1B tetramer, a Live/Dead dye and anti-CD3, and were then sorted on a FACS Aria II. The CD1B tetramers were loaded with C32 glucose monomycolate that had been purified from Rhodococcus equi. Before cryopreservation, the PBMC later used for tetramer sorting had been depleted of CD14-expressing monocytes as part of a separate study. From each donor, about 100,000 tetramer-negative cells were sorted and analyzed together with the tetramer-positive cells. GMM-loaded CD1B tetramers were used to sort antigen-specific T cells from four healthy South African adults. Because TCR-alpha and TCR-beta chains were sequenced unpaired, no chain pairing information was available. TCR libraries were generated with the immunoSEQ multiplex PCR assay, using TCR-beta and/or TCR-alpha/delta assays for each sample. The Illumina high-throughput platform was used to sequence the amplified TCR libraries. The published analysis was carried out like this. Clustering and dimensionality reduction were performed using pairwise TCRdist distances among GMM-specific receptors from ex vivo sorted or in vitro expanded T cells. Sequence motifs defined by gene usage and CDR3 content were tested for enrichment in tetramer-positive versus tetramer-negative populations. Here the immuneACCESS table is served through TCRdb, limited to in-frame sequences with V and J called. Missing clones are a known gap in these copies; in checked studies unresolved V genes cover under half, and the rest lacks a known reason. The V and J calls and clone size are taken from that table; D and trimming were inferred from the DNA. The sample contains more than 45,000 clones, over 75% of them found a single time. The ten biggest clones cover 21% of the sample.

The V gene is TRBV30 and the J gene is TRBJ2-1; TRBD2 lines up with 14 middle nucleotides. The sample comprised CD1b-GMM tetramer-negative cells sorted from PBMCs. This sample's cell subset or site label indicates: T cells not binding CD1B-GMM tetramer, sorted from same donor. The receptor comes from an adult woman with latent tuberculosis. The nucleotide sequence is TGTGCCTGGAGTCCCCCGGGACTAGCGGGGGTCTACAATGAGCAGTTCTTC. This encodes CAWSPPGLAGVYNEQFF.